The 26 T cell receptor beta chains in this list originate from one sample, sequenced in a study of OX40 agonist ivuxolimab in advanced cancers. TCRdb's table, derived via immunoSEQ multiplex PCR, lists solely in-frame clones and lacks some. Of about 98,000 clones listed, around 94% are singletons. Source: CD4+ or CD8+ T cells sorted from blood, taken in a trial of the OX40 agonist ivuxolimab. Every receptor here comes from an adult with an advanced solid tumor such as melanoma, head and neck, liver or kidney cancer.

The table lists this clone with a count of one. V usage is TRBV6-5 and J usage is TRBJ2-5, with 8 bases that match TRBD2. The V gene end was trimmed by 4 bases and the J gene end by 5 bases; junction bases not matched to a gene: 9. The CDR3 has 15 residues. CDR1 MNHEY and CDR2 SVGAGI come from the germline V gene. Written as DNA, the CDR3 is TGTGCCAGCAGTTCCGGACTAGCCGGGTGGGAGACCCAGTACTTC. The encoded protein is CASSSGLAGWETQYF.

The chain has TRBV5-1 and TRBJ2-7; 10 positions match TRBD1. Germline CDR1 SGHRS, CDR2 YFSETQ. Trimming took 4 bases from V and 3 from J; bases not matched to a gene: 7. The CDR3 totals 15 residues. CDR3 sequence: CASSSPGQGFYEQYF. The CDR3 bases are TGCGCCAGCAGCAGTCCGGGACAGGGGTTCTACGAGCAGTACTTC.

V usage is TRBV6-5 and J usage is TRBJ1-6; D is ambiguous. Trimming shortened V by 2 bases and J by 9 bases, and 5 bases separated the two germline ends. The CDR3 consists of 12 residues. Germline CDR1 reads MNHEY; CDR2 reads SVGAGI. The CDR3 reads CASSYRISPLHF. The CDR3 nucleotides are TGTGCCAGCAGTTACCGCATTTCACCCCTCCACTTT.

CDR3 DNA sequence: TGTGCCAGCAGACCCGACAAAAGTCGCACAGATACGCAGTATTTT. Translated: CASRPDKSRTDTQYF. V gene TRBV6-1 combines with J gene TRBJ2-3; D not certain. With 6 bases removed from V and 1 base from J, the gap between germline ends came to 14 bases. Germline V gene data show CDR1 as MNHNS and CDR2 as SASEGT. This CDR3 comprises 15 residues.

The chain recombines TRBV5-8 with TRBJ1-2, with D perhaps matching TRBD1 (5 bases). The CDR3 extends over 13 amino acids. Germline V CDR1 and CDR2: SGHTS, YDEGEE. V dropped 6 bases and J dropped 6 bases, with 15 bases sitting between them. CDR3 residues: CASKLRGTDGYTF. The CDR3 DNA is TGTGCCAGCAAGCTCCGGGGGACGGATGGCTACACCTTC.

The V and J genes are TRBV4-1 and TRBJ2-7; 7 bases map to TRBD1. Unmatched junction bases numbered 5, after V lost 4 bases and J lost 2 bases. The CDR3 has 14 amino acids. Germline V lookup: CDR1 MGHRA, CDR2 YSYEKL. The chain's CDR3 is CASSLRDSTYEQYF. CDR3 coding DNA: TGCGCCAGCAGCCTCCGGGACAGCACCTACGAGCAGTACTTC.

This chain links TRBV11-1 with TRBJ2-3; D ambiguous. This CDR3 is 14 amino acids long. Trimming cost V 1 base and J 5 bases, with 10 bases left between them. Per the germline V gene, CDR1 is SGHAT and CDR2 is FQDESV (reference sequence). CDR3 nucleotides: TGTGCCAGCAGCTTAGAGCCATCTTTAGATACGCAGTATTTT. Its translation is CASSLEPSLDTQYF.

The V call is TRBV7-3, the J call TRBJ2-5, with 12 bases fitting TRBD2. With V trimmed by 3 bases and J by 4 bases, 3 bases remained unmatched. In germline, CDR1 is SGHTA, CDR2 FQGTGA. The CDR3 totals 15 residues. The CDR3 nucleotides are TGTGCCAGCAGCTTCGCGGGACTAGCGGGAGAGACCCAGTACTTC. Its protein is CASSFAGLAGETQYF.

This chain uses TRBV21-1 with TRBJ1-5; the DNA was not compared with TRBD1, the D call given in the table. TRBV21-1 is marked as a pseudogene. The length of the CDR3 is 17 residues. CDR3 region: CASSKGLSDAGNQPQHF. The CDR3 DNA reads as TGTGCCAGCAGCAAGGGATTGAGTGATGCAGGGAATCAGCCCCAGCATTTT.

V gene TRBV11-1 combines with J gene TRBJ2-1; 10 bases fit TRBD2. The CDR3 consists of 15 residues. After removal of 2 bases from V and 10 bases from J, the junction contained 8 bases not matched to a gene. Germline CDR1 and CDR2: SGHAT and FQDESV (reference sequence). CDR3 nucleotide sequence: TGTGCCAGCAGCTTATCCAGCGGGGGGGCCGAGGAGCAGTTCTTC. Amino acids: CASSLSSGGAEEQFF.

The gene calls are TRBV5-1 and TRBJ2-5; D is possibly TRBD1 (5 bases). CDR1 and CDR2 from the germline V gene are SGHRS and YFSETQ. Trimming removed 4 bases at V and 5 bases at J, with 18 bases between. The CDR3 covers 15 residues. CDR3 region: CASSQGIQLGETQYF. CDR3 bases: TGCGCCAGCAGCCAGGGCATTCAACTCGGGGAGACCCAGTACTTC.

In this sample, this clone turned up once. The chain joins TRBV7-2 to TRBJ2-3; tentatively, D is TRBD1 (6 bases). CDR1 and CDR2 from the germline V gene are SGHTA and FQGNSA. V dropped 5 bases and J dropped 3 bases, with 12 bases sitting between them. The CDR3 has 14 residues. CDR3: CASSPSTGTDTQYF. The DNA for the CDR3 is TGTGCCAGCAGCCCTTCGACAGGAACAGATACGCAGTATTTT. Looking up the rest from reference TRBV7-2 and TRBJ2-3 gives the full variable domain: GAGVSQSPSNKVTEKGKDVELRCDPISGHTALYWYRQSLGQGLEFLIYFQGNSAPDKSGLPSDRFSAERTGGSVSTLTIQRTQQEDSAVYLCASSPSTGTDTQYFGPGTRLTVL.

The chain uses TRBV28 and TRBJ2-1, with D maybe TRBD2 (5 bases). The V gene's germline CDR1 is MDHEN and CDR2 SYDVKM. This CDR3 has 15 amino acids. The germline V and J ends were trimmed by 2 bases and 7 bases, with 15 bases remaining between them. The CDR3 sequence is CASSLRLALSNEQFF. For the CDR3, the DNA is TGTGCCAGCAGTTTAAGGCTAGCCCTGAGTAATGAGCAGTTCTTC.

The CDR3 sequence: CASSGQGAGNQPQHF. In DNA form, the CDR3 reads TGCGCCAGCAGTGGACAGGGGGCAGGCAATCAGCCCCAGCATTTT. The chain links TRBV10-2 to TRBJ1-5; 10 bases are shared with TRBD1. The CDR3 has 15 residues. V dropped 4 bases and J dropped 2; count of bases not matched to a gene: 2. Germline V gene lookup returns CDR1 WSHSY and CDR2 SAAADI.

The rearrangement uses TRBV5-4 and TRBJ2-1; 7 positions match TRBD2. This CDR3 has 16 residues. Germline trimming cut 6 bases from V and 7 bases from J; bases unmatched to any gene: 16. Germline V gene data show CDR1 as SGHNT and CDR2 as YYREEE (reference sequence). The CDR3 reads CASTEGLGTGLNEQFF. The CDR3 nucleotides are TGTGCCAGCACCGAAGGGCTGGGGACGGGACTAAATGAGCAGTTCTTC.

V usage is TRBV11-3 and J usage is TRBJ2-1, with D uncertain. Trimming pared 6 bases from V and 1 base from J, leaving 10 bases between. Per germline, CDR1 SGHNT and CDR2 YENEEA. The CDR3 loop spans 14 amino acids. The CDR3 DNA reads TGTGCCAGCAGTCAAATCAGGTCCTACAATGAGCAGTTCTTC. It is translated as CASSQIRSYNEQFF.

The gene calls are TRBV30 and TRBJ2-3, with 10 bases lining up with TRBD2. Germline V CDR1 and CDR2: GTSNPN, SVGIG (reference sequence). After removal of 1 base from V and 5 bases from J, the junction contained 12 bases not matched to a gene. This CDR3 contains 17 residues. CDR3 nucleotides: TGTGCCTGGAGTGATCCGAAGCGGGAGGGCCAAGAAGATACGCAGTATTTT. This codes for CAWSDPKREGQEDTQYF.

The V call is TRBV10-2, the J call TRBJ2-7, with D hard to call. Trimming left V 3 bases short and J 0 bases short, with 3 bases between. Per the germline V gene, CDR1 is WSHSY and CDR2 is SAAADI. This CDR3 comprises 12 residues. The CDR3 reads CASSEFSYEQYV. The CDR3 DNA sequence: TGCGCCAGCAGTGAATTCTCCTACGAGCAGTACGTC.

The J gene is TRBJ2-3, the V gene TRBV6-5, with D possibly being TRBD1 or TRBD2 (5 bases each). Per the germline V gene, CDR1 is MNHEY and CDR2 is SVGAGI. V lost 6 bases and J lost 2, with 12 bases in between. There are 14 residues in the CDR3. The CDR3 here is CASSFGAYTDTQYF. CDR3 DNA: TGTGCCAGCAGCTTCGGGGCTTACACAGATACGCAGTATTTT.

The V gene is TRBV4-1, the J gene TRBJ2-6, with 9 bases identical to TRBD2. The CDR3 length is 19 residues. J gave up 0 bases and V 2 bases, and 8 bases lay outside the gene matches. Germline CDR1 is MGHRA and CDR2 is YSYEKL. CDR3 residues: CASSQSLGLAFSGANVLTF. The DNA of the CDR3 is TGCGCCAGCAGCCAATCCCTGGGACTAGCCTTCTCTGGGGCCAACGTCCTGACTTTC.

The chain combines TRBV18 with TRBJ2-1, with D perhaps assigned TRBD1 or TRBD2 (7 bases each). This CDR3 region has 16 residues. Germline V CDR1 and CDR2: KGHSH, LQKENI. V dropped 0 bases and J dropped 11 bases, with 20 bases sitting between them. The CDR3 is CASSPPDRREGLKQFF. CDR3 coding DNA: TGTGCCAGCTCACCACCGGACAGGAGGGAGGGCCTGAAGCAGTTCTTC.

In its sample, this clone was seen once. V usage is TRBV11-3 and J usage is TRBJ2-4; D possibly matches TRBD1 or TRBD2 (5 bases each). V was clipped by 6 bases and J by 4 bases, with 13 bases between them. Germline loops: CDR1 SGHNT, CDR2 YENEEA. This CDR3 is built from 14 residues. DNA of the CDR3: TGTGCCAGCAGACACCGGGACGGGAAAAACATTCAGTACTTC. It encodes CASRHRDGKNIQYF.

This clone is a singleton in its sample. This specimen includes other DNA sequences encoding the same CDR3. This chain joins TRBV6-5 and TRBJ2-1; D is undetermined. The CDR3 spans 11 residues. Between the trimmed V and J ends, which lost 7 bases and 6 bases, there was a span of 7 bases. Germline CDR1 MNHEY, CDR2 SVGAGI. The CDR3 DNA reads TGTGCCAGCACCAATAGCAATGAGCAGTTCTTC. Its protein is CASTNSNEQFF.

The V gene is TRBV18, the J gene TRBJ1-5; D is perhaps TRBD1 (5 bases). This CDR3 region has 15 residues. The ends were cut back, 3 bases at V and 4 bases at J, with 13 bases in the middle. Germline V gene lookup returns CDR1 KGHSH and CDR2 LQKENI. The CDR3 spells CASSPAGNSNQPQHF. In nucleotides, the CDR3 is TGTGCCAGCTCACCTGCAGGGAACAGTAATCAGCCCCAGCATTTT.

The rearrangement joins TRBV6-5 to TRBJ1-5, with D maybe TRBD1 (5 bases). With 5 bases removed from V and 5 bases from J, the gap between germline ends came to 13 bases. Germline loops: CDR1 MNHEY, CDR2 SVGAGI. The CDR3 is made up of 14 amino acids. The CDR3 DNA follows: TGTGCCAGCAGTGACCTGACAGAGTATCAGCCCCAGCATTTT. It yields the protein CASSDLTEYQPQHF.

The rearrangement joins TRBV7-8 to TRBJ2-2; 9 positions agree with TRBD2. Germline V gives CDR1 SGHVS, CDR2 FQNEAQ. The CDR3 loop spans 13 amino acids. Trimming cost V 1 base and J 11 bases; bases outside gene matches: 2. CDR3: CASSLEGLAELFF. CDR3 nucleotides: TGTGCCAGCAGCTTAGAGGGACTAGCTGAGCTGTTTTTT.